Below, 30 T cell receptor beta chains from the same sample are listed, as sequenced in a study of T cell repertoires in cytomegalovirus infection. TCRdb recomputed calls from the reads with MiXCR, one row per CDR3 protein. The profile covers more than 150,000 distinct CDR3 sequences, with roughly 20% appearing a single time and around 3.1% taken by the ten largest. Sequencing input: PBMCs. Receptors originate from a human donor in good health (CMV status not recorded). Some clones in this sample may be carry-over from other donors' samples.

This clonotype was seen ten or more times. The chain combines TRBV7-3 with TRBJ1-1; tentatively, D is TRBD1 (6 bases). Trimming removed 5 bases at V and 6 bases at J, with 13 bases between. Germline loops: CDR1 SGHTA, CDR2 FQGTGA. The CDR3 spans 13 residues. The CDR3, as DNA: TGTGCCAGCAGCGATCCGGGACACTCTGAAGCTTTCTTT. This encodes CASSDPGHSEAFF.

This clonotype was counted between two and nine times. This sequence joins TRBV6-4 and TRBJ2-1, with 7 bases aligning to TRBD2. In germline, CDR1 is MRHNA, CDR2 SNTAGT. This CDR3 comprises 17 residues. The junction had 14 bases not matched to a gene; V was cut back by 6 bases and J by 3 bases. As DNA, the CDR3 is TGTGCCAGCAGCCCAGACGGATCGGGACTATACTACAATGAGCAGTTCTTC. This gives the protein CASSPDGSGLYYNEQFF.

The chain uses TRBV9 and TRBJ2-1; D remains unclear. CDR3 length: 13 amino acids. Per germline, CDR1 SGDLS and CDR2 YYNGEE. Trimming took off 0 bases at V and 3 bases at J, with 4 bases between the two ends. The CDR3 DNA sequence: TGTGCCAGCAGCGTAGCCATCTACAATGAGCAGTTCTTC. Its protein product is CASSVAIYNEQFF. The whole variable domain, remainder taken from reference TRBV9 and TRBJ2-1, is DSGVTQTPKHLITATGQRVTLRCSPRSGDLSVYWYQQSLDQGLQFLIQYYNGEERAKGNILERFSAQQFPDLHSELNLSSLELGDSALYFCASSVAIYNEQFFGPGTRLTVL.

As regards this clonotype: With a much larger clone just one base away, this may be a read error. The chain links TRBV7-3 to TRBJ2-1; 7 nucleotides line up with TRBD2. CDR3 length: 16 amino acids. J gave up 7 bases and V 8 bases, and 17 bases lay outside the gene matches. Germline-derived CDR1 and CDR2 are SGHTA and FQGTGA. This CDR3 reads CASCRRGDGGRNEQFF. CDR3 coding DNA: TGTGCCAGCTGCCGCCGGGGGGACGGGGGGAGGAATGAGCAGTTCTTC.

This clonotype was recorded a few times. The chain couples TRBV11-3 to TRBJ1-1; perhaps TRBD1 as D (6 bases). The CDR3 runs to 13 residues. Germline V gene sequence: CDR1 SGHNT, CDR2 YENEEA. The ends were cut back, 6 bases at V and 3 bases at J, with 11 bases in the middle. The CDR3 region has the DNA TGTGCCAGCAGTTGGGGGGCGGACACTGAAGCTTTCTTT. The encoded protein is CASSWGADTEAFF.

The rearrangement uses TRBV11-3 and TRBJ1-5; 8 nucleotides agree with TRBD1. The V gene's germline CDR1 is SGHNT and CDR2 YENEEA. The V segment lost 2 bases and the J segment 0 bases; nucleotides outside the gene matches: 3. This CDR3 has 16 residues. CDR3 coding DNA: TGTGCCAGCAGCTTACAGGGGGCGCATAGCAATCAGCCCCAGCATTTT. Translation: CASSLQGAHSNQPQHF.

This clonotype has a count of ten or more. The V and J genes are TRBV7-9 and TRBJ2-1; possibly TRBD2 for D (6 bases). The CDR3 is made up of 14 amino acids. Per germline, CDR1 SEHNR and CDR2 FQNEAQ (reference sequence). V was pared by 5 bases and J by 4 bases, with 12 bases between. The CDR3 here is CASSQGLSYNEQFF. CDR3 DNA: TGTGCCAGCAGCCAGGGACTTTCTTACAATGAGCAGTTCTTC.

The chain employs TRBV3-1 and TRBJ2-7; D is unclear. This CDR3 contains 17 residues. The V end was cut by 0 bases, the J end by 0 bases, with 15 bases between. Germline V lookup: CDR1 LGHDT, CDR2 YNNKEL (reference sequence). CDR3 protein: CASSQDRWVASSYEQYF. In DNA, the CDR3 is TGTGCCAGCAGCCAAGATCGTTGGGTAGCAAGCTCCTACGAGCAGTACTTC.

V usage is TRBV6-1 and J usage is TRBJ2-1; D is possibly TRBD2 (6 bases). Germline loops: CDR1 MNHNS, CDR2 SASEGT. CDR3 length equals 15 residues. The V gene lost 0 bases and the J gene lost 3 bases, with 9 bases spanning the gap. Here the CDR3 reads CASSEALADYNEQFF. DNA for the CDR3: TGTGCCAGCAGTGAAGCTTTAGCGGACTACAATGAGCAGTTCTTC.

This clonotype was seen ten or more times. The chain is built from TRBV7-2 and TRBJ1-5, with no clear D. Trimming left V 5 bases short and J 5 bases short, with 16 bases between. In germline, CDR1 is SGHTA, CDR2 FQGNSA. The CDR3 sequence is 15 residues long. The CDR3 coding sequence is TGTGCCAGCAGCCCCCTGGGCCGGAGCCATCAGCCCCAGCATTTT. It is translated as CASSPLGRSHQPQHF.

This clonotype turned up a few times. The chain carries TRBV6-6 and TRBJ2-4; 9 nucleotides line up with TRBD2. Looked up from germline, CDR1 is MNHNY and CDR2 is SVGAGI (reference sequence). The V segment lost 2 bases and the J segment 13 bases; nucleotides outside the gene matches: 6. The CDR3 covers 13 residues. The CDR3 DNA follows: TGTGCCAGCAGTTACGACAGCCTAGCGGGACAGTACTTC. Encoded protein: CASSYDSLAGQYF.

J is TRBJ2-2 and V is TRBV28; 7 bases match TRBD1. V lost 5 bases and J lost 1; bases outside the gene matches: 7. Germline CDR1 reads MDHEN; CDR2 reads SYDVKM. CDR3 length: 16 residues. CDR3 sequence reads: CASSPIRTGNTGELFF. The CDR3 nucleotides read TGTGCCAGCAGTCCGATAAGGACAGGGAACACCGGGGAGCTGTTTTTT. Drawing the rest from reference TRBV28 and TRBJ2-2, the complete variable domain is DVKVTQSSRYLVKRTGEKVFLECVQDMDHENMFWYRQDPGLGLRLIYFSYDVKMKEKGDIPEGYSVSREKKERFSLILESASTNQTSMYLCASSPIRTGNTGELFFGEGSRLTVL.

The count of this clonotype is one. V gene TRBV12-3 or TRBV12-4 combines with J gene TRBJ2-5; 14 bases align to TRBD2. Unmatched junction bases numbered 7, after V lost 5 bases and J lost 2 bases. CDR3 length: 17 residues. The CDR3 coding sequence is TGTGCCAGCAGTGCCCGACTAGCGGGGGGGGATCAAGAGACCCAGTACTTC. Translating it yields CASSARLAGGDQETQYF.

This clonotype was observed many times. The V and J genes are TRBV7-3 and TRBJ2-5; TRBD2 agrees at 8 bases. The germline CDR1 and CDR2 sequences are SGHTA and FQGTGA. The CDR3 runs to 18 residues. Trimming removed 2 bases from V and 3 bases from J; junction bases left unmatched: 14. CDR3 residues: CASSLLPAGVSSEETQYF. The CDR3 DNA reads TGTGCCAGCAGCTTATTACCAGCGGGAGTGTCTTCGGAAGAGACCCAGTACTTC.

With regard to this clonotype: Sequence at one end of the junction differs from germline and may be a read error. The chain carries TRBV6-6 and TRBJ1-5; tentatively, D is TRBD1 (5 bases). The germline CDR1 and CDR2 sequences are MNHNY and SVGAGI (reference sequence). The CDR3 runs 15 residues. This chain's CDR3 is CASSRGLGSNQHQHF. As DNA, the CDR3 is TGTGCCAGCAGCCGGGGACTTGGGAGCAATCAGCACCAGCATTTT.

The rearrangement uses TRBV12-3 or TRBV12-4 and TRBJ2-3; tentative D call: TRBD2 (5 bases). This CDR3 comprises 14 residues. Trimming removed 6 bases at V and 2 bases at J, with 12 bases between. The CDR3 here is CASSQGGSTDTQYF. DNA of the CDR3: TGTGCCAGCAGCCAAGGCGGGTCCACAGATACGCAGTATTTT.

V and J are TRBV24-1 and TRBJ2-3, with D possibly matching TRBD1 (6 bases). The CDR3 covers 16 residues. Trimming left V 5 bases short and J 2 bases short, with 16 bases between. Germline V gene sequence: CDR1 KGHDR, CDR2 SFDVKD. CDR3 in amino acids: CATSAGPGQLTDTQYF. DNA for the CDR3: TGTGCCACCAGTGCCGGCCCGGGACAACTCACAGATACGCAGTATTTT.

This clonotype was recorded once. The chain is built from TRBV7-6 and TRBJ1-2; 11 bases line up with TRBD1. Per germline, CDR1 SGHVS and CDR2 FNYEAQ. This CDR3 comprises 11 residues. The junction had 1 base not matched to a gene; V was cut back by 5 bases and J by 11 bases. The CDR3 is CASSGQGAYTF. In nucleotides, the CDR3 is TGTGCCAGCAGCGGACAGGGGGCTTACACCTTC.

About this clonotype itself: This may be a read error: a much more frequent sequence differs by one nucleotide. The V and J genes are TRBV6-8 and TRBJ1-2, with unresolved D. The CDR3 runs to 12 residues. Looked up from germline, CDR1 is MNHGY and CDR2 is SAAAGT. CDR3 loop: CAISPGRRGYTF. The CDR3 DNA follows: TGTGCCATCAGTCCTGGACGGAGGGGCTACACCTTC.

The chain has TRBV19 and TRBJ1-5; 7 bases map to TRBD1. The CDR3 sequence is 15 residues long. CDR1 LNHDA and CDR2 SQIVND come from the germline V gene (reference sequence). V lost 7 bases to trimming and J lost 0 bases; unmatched junction nucleotides: 6. CDR3 protein: CASTRDRYSNQPQHF. The CDR3 DNA reads as TGTGCCAGTACCAGGGACAGATATAGCAATCAGCCCCAGCATTTT.

This clonotype has just a few counts. The chain carries TRBV29-1 and TRBJ1-2; D unresolved. Looked up from germline, CDR1 is SQVTM and CDR2 is ANQGSEA. The CDR3 has 12 residues. The germline V and J ends were trimmed by 2 bases and 4 bases, with 8 bases remaining between them. Here the CDR3 reads CSVENGSYGYTF. DNA of the CDR3: TGCAGCGTTGAAAACGGAAGCTATGGCTACACCTTC.

The rearrangement links TRBV6-1 to TRBJ2-1, with 8 bases matching TRBD2. The V and J ends lost 6 bases and 1 base, in that order; junction bases with no gene match: 5. From germline, CDR1 is MNHNS and CDR2 SASEGT. The CDR3 contains 15 residues. For the CDR3, the DNA is TGTGCCAGCAGGGGACTAGTCTCATCCTACAATGAGCAGTTCTTC. Translation gives CASRGLVSSYNEQFF.

The chain uses TRBV30 and TRBJ1-5; D is uncertain. Trimming took 0 bases from V and 5 from J, leaving 8 bases between them. Germline values: CDR1 GTSNPN, CDR2 SVGIG (reference sequence). This CDR3 contains 13 residues. The DNA for the CDR3 is TGTGCCTGGAGTGTGGGCTCCTATCAGCCCCAGCATTTT. This sequence encodes CAWSVGSYQPQHF.

This clonotype was observed at least ten times. The rearrangement links TRBV6-1 to TRBJ2-7, with a possible D match to TRBD1 (7 bases). V was trimmed by 6 bases and J by 3 bases, leaving 18 bases between them. There are 15 residues in the CDR3. Germline CDR1 reads MNHNS; CDR2 reads SASEGT. The CDR3: CASRGGQQANYEQYF. DNA of the CDR3: TGTGCCAGCAGGGGGGGACAGCAAGCGAACTACGAGCAGTACTTC.

V usage is TRBV7-2 and J usage is TRBJ2-5, with D possibly TRBD2 on 6 matching bases. Germline CDR1 is SGHTA and CDR2 is FQGNSA. Trimming took 5 bases from V and 1 from J, leaving 26 bases between them. The CDR3 sequence is 19 residues long. In DNA, the CDR3 is TGTGCCAGCAGCCCCATCCCGGGACTCACGACCACCGCCCAAGAGACCCAGTACTTC. This translates into CASSPIPGLTTTAQETQYF.

In its sample, this clonotype was seen many times. The chain uses TRBV7-3 and TRBJ1-2; D may be TRBD1 (6 bases). The CDR3 runs 15 residues. The germline V gene has CDR1 SGHTA and CDR2 FQGTGA. The V end was cut by 5 bases, the J end by 1 base, with 14 bases between. The CDR3 DNA reads TGTGCCAGCAGCCCCAGGGGTACAGATAACTATGGCTACACCTTC. Protein sequence: CASSPRGTDNYGYTF.

In its sample, this clonotype was seen many times. The chain links TRBV14 to TRBJ2-7; 7 nucleotides agree with TRBD1. Germline V gives CDR1 SGHDN, CDR2 FVKESK. The CDR3 has 15 amino acids. The trim removed 4 bases at V and 0 bases at J, leaving 6 bases unmatched. CDR3 coding DNA: TGTGCCAGCAGCCGCTCCGGGACAGTCTCCTACGAGCAGTACTTC. Residues: CASSRSGTVSYEQYF.

This rearrangement joins TRBV29-1 to TRBJ1-2; 8 bases are shared with TRBD1. Germline CDR1 reads SQVTM; CDR2 reads ANQGSEA. The CDR3 totals 13 residues. Unmatched junction bases numbered 4, after V lost 7 bases and J lost 0 bases. CDR3 amino acids: CSDLDRANYGYTF. DNA of the CDR3: TGCAGCGACCTGGACAGGGCTAACTATGGCTACACCTTC.

This rearrangement joins TRBV3-1 to TRBJ2-1; 7 positions match TRBD1. The V and J ends lost 3 bases and 7 bases, in that order; junction bases with no gene match: 6. Germline V gene lookup returns CDR1 LGHDT and CDR2 YNNKEL (reference sequence). This CDR3 contains 14 residues. The CDR3 loop reads CASSHTGVVNEQFF. The CDR3, as DNA: TGTGCCAGCAGCCACACAGGGGTGGTAAATGAGCAGTTCTTC.

The V gene is TRBV6-1, the J gene TRBJ2-5, with D possibly being TRBD2 (6 bases). The V end lost 2 bases, the J end lost 1 base, and 11 bases lay between the germline ends. The CDR3 sequence is 15 residues long. Germline lookup yields CDR1 MNHNS and CDR2 SASEGT. This CDR3 reads CASSEWDGGQETQYF. The DNA of the CDR3 is TGTGCCAGCAGTGAATGGGACGGGGGCCAAGAGACCCAGTACTTC.